Listed here is a single T cell receptor beta chain. Its target is unknown. V was pared by 5 bases and J by 4 bases, with 8 bases of the junction left unmatched. The CDR3 sequence is 14 residues long. Germline-derived CDR1 and CDR2 are SQVTM and ANQGSEA. The entry originates in a study of CD8+ T cells in alopecia areata. Study details: Those treated were given oral tofacitinib at 5 to 10 mg twice daily. The study, taken as a whole, reports: Both scalp clonality and the expanded CD8+ clones among the top 100 showed a significant decrease with tofacitinib.

Treatment: oral pan-JAK inhibitor, 5-10 mg twice daily. Extracted from the samples, RNA was reverse transcribed into cDNA to serve as the sequencing template. This table comes from immunoSEQ multiplex PCR, and its TCRdb copy is limited to in-frame clones, with some not included. Of about 120,000 clones listed, 50% to 55% are singletons. The sequencing here drew on CD4+ T cells sorted from blood, taken at week 4, from a patient treated with tofacitinib. The TCR comes from a human donor with alopecia areata. V gene TRBV29-1 combines with J gene TRBJ1-5; 7 nucleotides agree with TRBD1. Here the CDR3 reads CSVLADRPNQPQHF. The CDR3 coding sequence is TGCAGCGTTCTCGCGGACAGGCCTAATCAGCCCCAGCATTTT.